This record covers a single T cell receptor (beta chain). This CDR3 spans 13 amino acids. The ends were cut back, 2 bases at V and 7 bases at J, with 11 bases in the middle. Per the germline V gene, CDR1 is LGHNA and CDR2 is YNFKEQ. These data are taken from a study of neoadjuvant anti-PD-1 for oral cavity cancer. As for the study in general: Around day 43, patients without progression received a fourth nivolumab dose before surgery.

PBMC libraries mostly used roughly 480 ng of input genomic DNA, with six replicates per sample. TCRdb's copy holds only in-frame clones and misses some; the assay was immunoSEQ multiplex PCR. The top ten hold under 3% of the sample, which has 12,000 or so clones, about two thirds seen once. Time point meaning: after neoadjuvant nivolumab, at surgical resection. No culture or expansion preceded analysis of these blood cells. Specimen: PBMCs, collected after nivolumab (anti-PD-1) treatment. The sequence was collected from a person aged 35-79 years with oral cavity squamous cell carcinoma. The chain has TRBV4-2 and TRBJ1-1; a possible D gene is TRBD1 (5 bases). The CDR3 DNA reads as TGTGCCAGCAGCCAAAGCCGGGACTTTGAAGCTTTCTTT. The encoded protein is CASSQSRDFEAFF.